This paragraph reports one T cell receptor (beta chain). This clonotype has ten or more counts. It lacks a known antigen. Base quality data are lacking; no much larger clone is found one base away. The entry originates in a study of T cells in Graves' hyperthyroidism and ophthalmopathy (dated by TCRdb to the late 2010s). Study-level background: Peripheral blood samples were taken at the time of initial diagnosis, prior to any treatment. Prospective prediction of ophthalmopathy was tested in an independent validation cohort of 18 to 20 hyperthyroidism patients and some 17 patients who later progressed to ophthalmopathy. The roughly 91 discovery patients were randomly divided into training and test sets at a 7:3 ratio. Thyroid tissue and blood T-cell repertoires from six Graves' hyperthyroidism patients were also compared in the study. After blood sampling, hyperthyroidism patients were treated with methimazole at a starting dose of 30 mg daily, and ophthalmopathy patients were treated with high-dose intravenous methylprednisolone. TCR V-J signatures able to tell the groups apart were searched for in a discovery cohort of 95 to 100 patients, of whom 43 had Graves' ophthalmopathy and under 65 had stable Graves' hyperthyroidism. TCR Vbeta CDR3 sequencing of 130 to 150 peripheral blood samples (43 ophthalmopathy, approximately 80 hyperthyroidism and roughly 17 progressor patients) is reported in the paper. Overall results and qualifications from the work: In cross-validation, a model built on a 13 V-J signature told ophthalmopathy apart from stable hyperthyroidism with approximately 90% sensitivity and around 84% specificity, and in testing the same model reached 80%/75%. During validation, the model predicted progression to ophthalmopathy a median of approximately 6.5 months ahead of onset, with 60% to 71% sensitivity and under 85% specificity. Sample size was not statistically predetermined, and blinding of investigators to group allocation was not performed. Most expanded thyroid clonotypes (frequency above 0.001) were also found in blood, which suggests that blood repertoires may mirror thyroid immune responses.

Ophthalmopathy patients had moderately to severely active disease, Clinical Activity Score of at least 3, NOSPECS grade of at least 4, and duration under 3 months. Patients with uncontrolled infections, other autoimmune diseases, pregnancy or lactation were excluded. Diagnoses relied on clinical symptoms, serum thyroxine and TRAb, thyroid ultrasound and orbital computed tomography. PBMCs were separated from roughly 10 ml of fresh peripheral blood using Ficoll-Paque density gradient centrifugation. Trizol reagent was used to extract total RNA, and RNA quality was then checked on an Agilent 2100 Bioanalyzer. The TCR beta CDR3 regions were amplified from RNA transcripts. For the first round of RT-PCR on the TCR CDR3, the HTBI primer set was used together with the Qiagen OneStep RT-PCR kit. A second multiplex PCR round built the libraries, followed by size selection and purification. Sequencing of the libraries was done on an Illumina HiSeq2000 using paired-end 100 bp reads. As for how the authors treated the data: SOAPnuke was used to process the raw data, throwing out any read that contained adapters or uncalled bases, had a mean Phred below 15, or lacked an exact constant-primer or identifier match. High-quality paired reads were merged with COPE v1.2.5, and unique nucleotide sequences were defined as clonotypes. Clonotypes were aligned to IMGT TRBV, TRBD and TRBJ reference segments using MiTCR v1.1. Only V-J combinations with frequency above 0.0001, covering roughly 99% of repertoires, were analysed. The TCS score was defined as F50 (clonal expansion) divided by E x V (chaos), with BLOSUM62-based TCRdist calculated between CDR3 peptides within each V-J. Welch's t-statistics and random forest reduced fewer than 600 V-J features to under 15, which were used in a naive Bayes classifier (R e1071). TCRdb took the public reads, trimmed them with fastp at Q25, ran MiXCR for clone calling and kept in-frame beta chains. Each entry merges the rows of one CDR3 protein and shows their most common DNA and genes. In this record, the V and J calls reflect TCRdb's handling and not the investigators' own analysis. This sample lists roughly 350,000 distinct CDR3 sequences; roughly 13% were detected once. Clones ranked in the top ten supply around 32% of the sample.

Sequencing input: blood. This clonotype was obtained from a woman aged 40 to 50 with Graves' ophthalmopathy.

CDR3 loop: CASGLVGEGEQYF. The nucleotide sequence reads as follows: TGTGCTAGTGGTTTGGTCGGGGAAGGGGAGCAGTACTTC. The chain links TRBV12-5 with TRBJ2-7; a tentative D call is TRBD2 (5 bases match). CDR1 and CDR2, looked up from the germline V gene, are LGHNT and FRNRAP. Deletion took 0 bases off V and 7 bases off J, with a span of 10 bases between the germline ends. From the cysteine through the phenylalanine, the CDR3 covers 13 amino acids. Only the CDR3 portion is preserved as DNA: 39 bases, with reading frame beginning at the first base.